Listed below are T cell receptor beta chains from one sample, sequenced in a study of cytomegalovirus exposure and HLA in healthy donors. Profiled with immunoSEQ multiplex PCR; TCRdb holds only in-frame clones, not every one. The top ten clones hold around 3% of a sample with some 120,000 clones, 9.5% of them seen once. Sequences were obtained from PBMCs. All receptors come from a man between 25 and 39 years old in good health and CMV-seronegative. Each CDR3 is given with its conserved first and last residue. Size is omitted from some rows. Given values are once, few, many or a class for expanded clones.

J gene: TRBJ2-1
V gene: TRBV10-1
clone size: -
CDR3 protein: CASSETSGSSYNEQFF

J gene: TRBJ2-4
V gene: TRBV7-9
clone size: -
CDR3 protein: CASSPKSVHIQYF

J gene: TRBJ2-5
V gene: TRBV7-9
clone size: few
CDR3 protein: CASSGIAGGEETQYF

J gene: TRBJ2-7
V gene: TRBV29-1
clone size: few
CDR3 protein: CSVVVQGGYEQYF

J gene: TRBJ2-1
V gene: TRBV11-1
clone size: -
CDR3 protein: CASSLYRGIEQFF

J gene: TRBJ2-1
V gene: TRBV19
clone size: few
CDR3 protein: CASSPRTSRNEQFF

J gene: TRBJ2-3
V gene: TRBV6-5
clone size: -
CDR3 protein: CASKTRWDTQYF

J gene: TRBJ1-2
V gene: TRBV5-6
clone size: few
CDR3 protein: CASSFRGAGYGYTF

J gene: TRBJ1-1
V gene: TRBV28
clone size: few
CDR3 protein: CASSLAGQRNTEAFF

J gene: TRBJ2-3
V gene: TRBV5-1
clone size: -
CDR3 protein: CASSLVASGRTDTQYF

J gene: TRBJ2-6
V gene: TRBV28
clone size: -
CDR3 protein: CASSTNPGTGANVLTF

J gene: TRBJ2-5
V gene: TRBV4-3
clone size: few
CDR3 protein: CASSSDGLSRETQYF

J gene: TRBJ1-4
V gene: TRBV6-1
clone size: -
CDR3 protein: CASRWYRGFREKLFF

J gene: TRBJ2-3
V gene: TRBV27
clone size: -
CDR3 protein: CASSLDRGWQYF

J gene: TRBJ2-7
V gene: TRBV5-5
clone size: -
CDR3 protein: CASSLEYYEQYF

J gene: TRBJ2-5
V gene: TRBV7-2
clone size: -
CDR3 protein: CASSLGRVETQYF

J gene: TRBJ1-1
V gene: TRBV4-3
clone size: few
CDR3 protein: CASSRPPPGNTEAFF

J gene: TRBJ2-3
V gene: TRBV5-4
clone size: few
CDR3 protein: CASSLVGGGTDTQYF

J gene: TRBJ1-3
V gene: TRBV6-1
clone size: few
CDR3 protein: CASSGQGGNTIYF

J gene: TRBJ2-2
V gene: TRBV4-2
clone size: -
CDR3 protein: CASRRADYNTGELFF

J gene: TRBJ1-4
V gene: TRBV21-1
clone size: few
CDR3 protein: CASSKLQGLNEKLFF

J gene: TRBJ2-7
V gene: TRBV6-1
clone size: -
CDR3 protein: CASSGGAGYITYEQYF

J gene: -
V gene: TRBV11-2
clone size: -
CDR3 protein: CASSLRGGDEQYF

J gene: TRBJ1-1
V gene: TRBV2
clone size: few
CDR3 protein: CASMRQEPYTEAFF

J gene: TRBJ2-5
V gene: TRBV7-6
clone size: -
CDR3 protein: CASSLVAGGETQYF

J gene: TRBJ2-1
V gene: TRBV30
clone size: -
CDR3 protein: CAWSGPSREQFF

J gene: TRBJ2-3
V gene: TRBV4-2
clone size: few
CDR3 protein: CASSVGRLAGFTDTQYF

J gene: TRBJ2-7
V gene: TRBV5-5
clone size: -
CDR3 protein: CASSLLFQDRGYEQYF

J gene: TRBJ2-1
V gene: TRBV7-9
clone size: -
CDR3 protein: CASSVPQRSAPYNEQFF

J gene: TRBJ1-4
V gene: TRBV10-1
clone size: -
CDR3 protein: CASSGDSGTNEKLFF

J gene: TRBJ2-7
V gene: TRBV5-4
clone size: -
CDR3 protein: CASSVGLDETYEQYF